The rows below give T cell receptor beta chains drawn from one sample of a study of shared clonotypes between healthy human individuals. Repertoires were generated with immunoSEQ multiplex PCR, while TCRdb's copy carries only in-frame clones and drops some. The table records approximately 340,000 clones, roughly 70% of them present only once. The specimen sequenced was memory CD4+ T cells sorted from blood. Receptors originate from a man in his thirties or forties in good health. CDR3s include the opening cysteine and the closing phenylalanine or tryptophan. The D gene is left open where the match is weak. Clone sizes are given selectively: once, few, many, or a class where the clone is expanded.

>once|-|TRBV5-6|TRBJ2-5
CASRQYPEETQYF
TGTGCCAGCAGACAGTATCCCGAAGAGACCCAGTACTTC
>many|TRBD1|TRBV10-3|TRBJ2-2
CAIDPGTGGEAGELFF
TGTGCCATCGACCCCGGGACAGGGGGCGAAGCCGGGGAGCTGTTTTTT
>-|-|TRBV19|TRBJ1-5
CASSNEGGRPNQPQHF
TGTGCCAGTAGTAACGAGGGAGGGAGGCCAAATCAGCCCCAGCATTTT
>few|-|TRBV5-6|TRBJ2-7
CASSLDNYEQYF
TGTGCCAGCAGCCTGGACAACTACGAGCAGTACTTC
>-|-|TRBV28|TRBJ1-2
CASSFAGRGGNGYTF
TGTGCCAGCAGTTTCGCTGGTAGGGGAGGCAATGGCTACACCTTC
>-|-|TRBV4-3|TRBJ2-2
CASRQEAGHDTGELFF
TGCGCCAGCCGGCAGGAGGCGGGACACGACACCGGGGAGCTGTTTTTT
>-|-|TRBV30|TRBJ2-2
CAWSVSRGTGELFF
TGTGCCTGGAGTGTGTCTAGGGGCACCGGGGAGCTGTTTTTT
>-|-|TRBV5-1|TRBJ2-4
CASSLEHSKNIQYF
TGCGCCAGCAGCTTGGAACATAGTAAAAACATTCAGTACTTC
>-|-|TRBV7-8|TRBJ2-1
CASSLAADYTEQFF
TGTGCCAGCAGCTTAGCGGCGGATTATACTGAGCAGTTCTTC
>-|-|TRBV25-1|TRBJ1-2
CASRAQGNYGYTF
TGTGCCAGCAGAGCACAGGGAAACTATGGCTACACCTTC
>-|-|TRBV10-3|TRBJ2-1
CAIGGDQKFEQFF
TGTGCCATCGGTGGGGACCAAAAGTTCGAGCAGTTCTTC
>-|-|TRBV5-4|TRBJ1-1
CASSSTPSRMNTEAFF
TGTGCCAGCAGCTCAACCCCTAGTCGGATGAACACTGAAGCTTTCTTT
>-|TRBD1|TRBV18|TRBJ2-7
CASSPSGGSSYGQYF
TGTGCCAGCTCACCATCAGGGGGCTCCTCCTACGGGCAGTACTTC
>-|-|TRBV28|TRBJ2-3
CATKGGADTQYF
TGTGCCACAAAAGGTGGGGCAGATACGCAGTATTTT
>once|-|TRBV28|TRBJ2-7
CASSLDQGIYYEQYF
TGTGCCAGCAGTTTAGACCAGGGGATTTACTACGAGCAGTACTTC
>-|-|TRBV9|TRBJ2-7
CASSPAFETPYEQYF
TGTGCCAGCAGCCCGGCCTTTGAGACGCCCTACGAGCAGTACTTC
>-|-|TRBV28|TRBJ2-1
CATFGHAGSSYNEQFF
TGTGCCACTTTCGGGCACGCGGGAAGCTCCTACAATGAGCAGTTCTTC
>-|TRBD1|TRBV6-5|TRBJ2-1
CASSAGTGGKDEQFF
TGTGCCAGCAGTGCCGGGACAGGGGGGAAGGATGAGCAGTTCTTC
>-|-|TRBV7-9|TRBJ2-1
CASSLIAGLYNEQFF
TGTGCCAGCAGCTTAATTGCGGGGCTGTACAATGAGCAGTTCTTC
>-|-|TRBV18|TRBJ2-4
CASSPPGRKTKNIQYF
TGTGCCAGCTCACCACCGGGAAGGAAGACCAAAAACATTCAGTACTTC
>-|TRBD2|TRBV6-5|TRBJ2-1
CASSPRLAGWNEQFF
TGTGCCAGCAGTCCAAGACTAGCTGGGTGGAATGAGCAGTTCTTC
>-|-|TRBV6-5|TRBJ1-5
CASSYSRNSNQPQHF
TGTGCCAGCAGTTATTCGAGGAATAGCAATCAGCCCCAGCATTTT
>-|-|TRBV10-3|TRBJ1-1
CAISESGQINTEAFF
TGTGCCATCAGTGAGTCGGGGCAGATTAACACTGAAGCTTTCTTT
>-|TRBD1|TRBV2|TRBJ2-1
CASRSIDRGTYNEQFF
TGTGCCAGCAGATCGATCGACAGGGGGACCTACAATGAGCAGTTCTTC